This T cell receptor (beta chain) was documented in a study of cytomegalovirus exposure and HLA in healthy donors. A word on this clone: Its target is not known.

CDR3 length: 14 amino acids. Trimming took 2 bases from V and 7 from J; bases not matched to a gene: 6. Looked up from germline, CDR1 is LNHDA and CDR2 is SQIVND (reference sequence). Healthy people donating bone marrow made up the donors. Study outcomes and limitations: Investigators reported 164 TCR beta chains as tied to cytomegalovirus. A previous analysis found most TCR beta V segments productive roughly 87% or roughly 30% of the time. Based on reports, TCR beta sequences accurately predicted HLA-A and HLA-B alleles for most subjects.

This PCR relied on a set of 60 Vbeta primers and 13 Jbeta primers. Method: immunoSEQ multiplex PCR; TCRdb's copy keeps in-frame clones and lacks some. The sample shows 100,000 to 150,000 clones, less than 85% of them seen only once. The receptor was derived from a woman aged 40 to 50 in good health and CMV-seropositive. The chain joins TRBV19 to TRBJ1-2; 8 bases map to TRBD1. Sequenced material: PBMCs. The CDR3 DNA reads TGTGCCAGTAGTATAAGGGACAGGACGACTGGCTACACCTTC. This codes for CASSIRDRTTGYTF.